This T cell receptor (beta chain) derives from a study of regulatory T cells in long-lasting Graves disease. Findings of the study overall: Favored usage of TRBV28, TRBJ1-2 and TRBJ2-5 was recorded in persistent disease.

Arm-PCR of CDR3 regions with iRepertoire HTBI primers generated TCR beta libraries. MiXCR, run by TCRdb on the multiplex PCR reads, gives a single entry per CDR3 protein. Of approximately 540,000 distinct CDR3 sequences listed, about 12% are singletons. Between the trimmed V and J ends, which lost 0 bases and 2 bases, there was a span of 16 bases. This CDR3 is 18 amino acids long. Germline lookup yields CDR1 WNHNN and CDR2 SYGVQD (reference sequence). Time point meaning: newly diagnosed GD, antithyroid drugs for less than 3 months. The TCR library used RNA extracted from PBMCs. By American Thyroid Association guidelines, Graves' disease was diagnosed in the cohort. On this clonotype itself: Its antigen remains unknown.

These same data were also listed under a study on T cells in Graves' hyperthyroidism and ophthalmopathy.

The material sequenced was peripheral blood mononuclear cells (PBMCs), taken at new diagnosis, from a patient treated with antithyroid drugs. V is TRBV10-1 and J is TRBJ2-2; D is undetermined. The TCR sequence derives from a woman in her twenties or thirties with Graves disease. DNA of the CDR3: TGCGCCAGCAGTGAGTCTGACAACCACACAGCAAACACCGGGGAGCTGTTTTTT. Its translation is CASSESDNHTANTGELFF.